A single sample gave rise to the 7 T cell receptor beta chains below, sequenced in a study of OX40 agonist ivuxolimab in advanced cancers. Sequencing was performed with immunoSEQ multiplex PCR; in TCRdb, only in-frame clones are kept and a portion is missing. Here the sample spans roughly 76,000 clones, 88% being singletons. This specimen was CD4+ or CD8+ T cells sorted from blood, taken in a trial of the OX40 agonist ivuxolimab. The receptors originated from an adult with an advanced solid tumor such as melanoma, head and neck, liver or kidney cancer.

The V gene is TRBV29-1, the J gene TRBJ1-1, with 8 bases identical to TRBD1. CDR1 is SQVTM and CDR2 is ANQGSEA in the germline V gene. The V segment lost 7 bases and the J segment 0 bases; nucleotides outside the gene matches: 1. This CDR3 comprises 12 residues. CDR3 protein: CSAGGMNTEAFF. In nucleotides, the CDR3 is TGCAGCGCAGGGGGCATGAACACTGAAGCTTTCTTT.

The genes are TRBV19 and TRBJ1-3; no clear D gene. V was pared by 7 bases and J by 2 bases, with 12 bases between. Germline lookup yields CDR1 LNHDA and CDR2 SQIVND (reference sequence). This CDR3 comprises 14 residues. CDR3 amino acids: CASTQGSTGNTIYF. The CDR3 DNA is TGTGCCAGTACCCAAGGTAGTACTGGAAACACCATATATTTT.

The chain combines TRBV5-4 with TRBJ2-5, with a weak D call TRBD2 (6 bases). CDR1 and CDR2 (germline): SGHNT, YYREEE (reference sequence). Trimming took off 5 bases at V and 0 bases at J, with 8 bases between the two ends. The CDR3 loop spans 13 amino acids. Here the CDR3 reads CASRLAHQETQYF. The CDR3 DNA follows: TGTGCCAGCAGGCTAGCGCACCAAGAGACCCAGTACTTC.

The chain employs TRBV29-1 and TRBJ1-2; 9 bases are shared with TRBD1. The CDR3 runs to 13 residues. The ends lost 6 bases at V and 8 bases at J; junction bases unmatched: 10. Germline loops: CDR1 SQVTM, CDR2 ANQGSEA. As DNA, the CDR3 is TGCAGCGTCCCGGGGACAGGGTTTGAGGGCTACACCTTC. Amino acid sequence: CSVPGTGFEGYTF.

The chain combines TRBV19 with TRBJ1-1; perhaps TRBD1 as D (6 bases). V lost 6 bases to trimming and J lost 6 bases, with 14 bases between them. CDR1 LNHDA and CDR2 SQIVND come from the germline V gene (reference sequence). This CDR3 region has 13 residues. This chain's CDR3 is CASREGGPAEAFF. In DNA, the CDR3 is TGTGCCAGTAGGGAGGGGGGGCCCGCTGAAGCTTTCTTT.

J is TRBJ2-1 and V is TRBV5-8; weak D call: TRBD2 (6 bases). Trimming stripped 7 bases from V and 2 bases from J, with 16 bases between. The CDR3 totals 15 residues. Germline V gene lookup returns CDR1 SGHTS and CDR2 YDEGEE. The DNA for the CDR3 is TGTGCCAGCCCCTACGGGAGTACCCCCTACAATGAGCAGTTCTTC. Its translation is CASPYGSTPYNEQFF.

The V and J genes are TRBV5-6 and TRBJ2-7; D is unresolved. This CDR3 is 11 amino acids long. The ends were cut back, 1 base at V and 9 bases at J, with 8 bases in the middle. Per germline, CDR1 SGHDT and CDR2 YYEEEE. CDR3 protein: CASSLKEVQYF. As DNA, the CDR3 is TGTGCCAGCAGCTTGAAAGAGGTGCAGTACTTC.